This entry lists 9 T cell receptor beta chains sequenced from one sample in a study of blood T cell repertoires in COVID-19. The table came from immunoSEQ multiplex PCR; TCRdb's copy has only in-frame clones and leaves some out. The repertoire has more than 90,000 clones, 72% of them found once; the top ten carry about 22%. The sample was peripheral blood. The receptors were sampled from a woman aged 60 to 75 in a cohort sampled during active or convalescent COVID-19.

The chain is built from TRBV5-1 and TRBJ2-1; 8 nucleotides match TRBD1. The J segment lost 6 bases and the V segment lost 4 bases, leaving 12 bases of the junction unmatched. Germline CDR1 and CDR2: SGHRS and YFSETQ. CDR3 length equals 16 residues. The CDR3 nucleotides are TGCGCCAGCAGCCAGGATTTGGACAGGGCGGTCAATGAGCAGTTCTTC. This gives the protein CASSQDLDRAVNEQFF.

The chain links TRBV4-1 to TRBJ1-2, with 7 bases fitting TRBD1. This CDR3 has 15 residues. The germline CDR1 and CDR2 sequences are MGHRA and YSYEKL. Trimming removed 4 bases from V and 0 bases from J; junction bases left unmatched: 5. CDR3 sequence: CASSPRTGANYGYTF. CDR3 sequence (DNA): TGCGCCAGCAGCCCACGGACAGGAGCTAACTATGGCTACACCTTC.

The chain employs TRBV3-1 (or the pseudogene TRBV3-2) and TRBJ1-1; 12 bases match TRBD1. J gave up 11 bases and V 7 bases, and 20 bases lay outside the gene matches. The CDR3 length is 17 residues. The germline gives CDR1 LGHDT, CDR2 YNNKEL (reference sequence). The CDR3 is CASTSGTGGVRGEGAFF. The CDR3 nucleotides read TGTGCCAGCACCTCCGGGACAGGGGGCGTTAGGGGTGAGGGGGCTTTCTTT.

The chain uses TRBV19 and TRBJ1-2; a weak D match, TRBD1 (6 bases). V was cut by 4 bases and J by 5 bases, with 17 bases left in between. The CDR3 totals 15 residues. Per germline, CDR1 LNHDA and CDR2 SQIVND (reference sequence). The CDR3 DNA sequence: TGTGCCAGTAGTACTCAGGGGCCCAACCCGTATGGCTACACCTTC. The encoded protein is CASSTQGPNPYGYTF.

Worth noting for this clone: Other DNA sequences in this specimen translate into the identical CDR3. The J gene is TRBJ1-6, the V gene TRBV3-1 (or the pseudogene TRBV3-2); 7 nucleotides match TRBD1. The CDR3 spans 14 residues. Germline V CDR1 and CDR2: LGHDT, YNNKEL (reference sequence). The ends lost 1 base at V and 7 bases at J; junction bases unmatched: 1. CDR3 nucleotide sequence: TGTGCCAGCAGCCAAGCCAGGGGGAATTCACCCCTCCACTTT. It is translated as CASSQARGNSPLHF.

The rearrangement uses TRBV10-3 and TRBJ2-7; a possible D gene is TRBD2 (6 bases). The germline V gene has CDR1 ENHRY and CDR2 SYGVKD. The CDR3 loop spans 15 amino acids. V lost 6 bases and J lost 2, with 17 bases in between. Here the CDR3 reads CAIREPGTPAYEQYF. CDR3 in DNA: TGTGCCATCAGGGAACCCGGGACTCCTGCCTACGAGCAGTACTTC.

This chain uses TRBV9 with TRBJ2-2, with D tentatively TRBD1 (6 bases). The CDR3 loop spans 18 amino acids. Trimming left V 3 bases short and J 4 bases short, with 22 bases between. CDR1 SGDLS and CDR2 YYNGEE come from the germline V gene. The CDR3 sequence: CASSAQPTGPAGTGELFF. The CDR3, as DNA: TGTGCCAGCAGCGCCCAACCTACAGGGCCGGCGGGCACCGGGGAGCTGTTTTTT. Full variable domain (remainder filled in from reference TRBV9 and TRBJ2-2): DSGVTQTPKHLITATGQRVTLRCSPRSGDLSVYWYQQSLDQGLQFLIQYYNGEERAKGNILERFSAQQFPDLHSELNLSSLELGDSALYFCASSAQPTGPAGTGELFFGEGSRLTVL.

This chain connects TRBV21-1 to TRBJ1-5; the DNA was not compared with TRBD1, the D call given in the table. TRBV21-1 is annotated as a pseudogene. This CDR3 has 15 amino acids. The CDR3 coding sequence is TGTGCCAGCACCTACCGGGACAGGGGGAACCAGCCCCAGCATTTT. It encodes CASTYRDRGNQPQHF.

This clone has just a few counts. V is TRBV29-1 and J is TRBJ2-7, with D tentatively TRBD2 (6 bases). The V end lost 3 bases, the J end lost 0 bases, and 9 bases lay between the germline ends. Germline-derived CDR1 and CDR2 are SQVTM and ANQGSEA. This CDR3 has 13 amino acids. The CDR3 sequence: CSVEEGHSYEQYF. CDR3 bases: TGCAGCGTTGAGGAGGGGCACTCCTACGAGCAGTACTTC.